These 16 T cell receptor beta chains originate from one sample sequenced in a study of shared clonotypes between healthy human individuals. Some clones are missing from TCRdb's copy, which holds only in-frame ones; the method was immunoSEQ multiplex PCR. The table includes more than 900,000 clones, around 78% detected once. The sequenced sample was memory CD4+ T cells from PBMCs. The subset was: CD45RA-negative fraction. These receptors were obtained from a man younger than 35 in good health. Some clones in this sample may be carry-over from other donors' samples.

On this clone itself: Other nucleotide sequences from this sample produce the same CDR3. The chain is built from TRBV9 and TRBJ2-3; the match to TRBD2 covers 11 bases. This CDR3 is 15 amino acids long. Germline lookup yields CDR1 SGDLS and CDR2 YYNGEE. V was clipped by 1 base and J by 3 bases; unmatched bases: 1. CDR3 nucleotides: TGTGCCAGCAGCGTATTAGCGGGAGGGACAGATACGCAGTATTTT. As protein: CASSVLAGGTDTQYF.

This clone was seen just once. The chain joins TRBV6-5 to TRBJ2-7, with 13 bases fitting TRBD2. From germline, CDR1 is MNHEY and CDR2 SVGAGI. J lost 7 bases, V lost 8 bases, and 11 bases had no gene match. CDR3 length equals 15 residues. As DNA, the CDR3 is TGTGCCAGCGCCAATCCGGGACTAGCGGGGTATGAGCAGTACTTC. Amino acids: CASANPGLAGYEQYF.

This clone has a handful of counts. The rearrangement uses TRBV28 and TRBJ1-4; a weak D match, TRBD1 (5 bases). V dropped 11 bases and J dropped 0 bases, with 10 bases sitting between them. CDR1 is MDHEN and CDR2 is SYDVKM in the germline V gene. The CDR3 totals 13 residues. The CDR3 loop is CAVDSTTNEKLFF. Here the CDR3 DNA reads TGTGCCGTCGACAGCACAACTAATGAAAAACTGTTTTTT.

In its sample, this clone was seen a few times. The V call is TRBV2, the J call TRBJ1-5; 11 bases fit TRBD1. The CDR3 sequence is 14 residues long. Germline lookup yields CDR1 SNHLY and CDR2 FYNNEI. V lost 4 bases to trimming and J lost 5 bases; unmatched junction nucleotides: 1. CDR3 DNA: TGTGCCAGCAGTGGGGACAGGGGGTATCAGCCCCAGCATTTT. Protein sequence: CASSGDRGYQPQHF.

The chain uses TRBV7-2 and TRBJ2-5, with TRBD2 identical over 8 bases. The CDR3 consists of 14 residues. Per the germline V gene, CDR1 is SGHTA and CDR2 is FQGNSA. J gave up 1 base and V 5 bases, and 3 bases lay outside the gene matches. The CDR3 region is CASSKTSGQETQYF. CDR3 nucleotides: TGTGCCAGCAGCAAAACTAGCGGCCAAGAGACCCAGTACTTC.

V is TRBV28 and J is TRBJ2-7, with 10 bases matching TRBD1. The V segment lost 1 base and the J segment 5 bases; nucleotides outside the gene matches: 14. This CDR3 contains 18 residues. Germline V gives CDR1 MDHEN, CDR2 SYDVKM. The DNA of the CDR3 is TGTGCCAGCAGTTTATTTGGGGATGGCGGGACAGGGGAACACGAGCAGTACTTC. Protein product: CASSLFGDGGTGEHEQYF.

The chain employs TRBV4-2 and TRBJ1-1; TRBD1 might be the D (6 bases). Germline CDR1 is LGHNA and CDR2 is YNFKEQ. The CDR3 contains 13 residues. V gave up 8 bases and J gave up 3 bases, with 13 bases separating them. The CDR3 coding sequence is TGTGCCAGCGAGAGGGGGGGGGACACTGAAGCTTTCTTT. This encodes CASERGGDTEAFF.

The chain employs TRBV5-4 and TRBJ2-5, with 12 bases matching TRBD2. The CDR3 runs 16 residues. Trimming took 4 bases from V and 4 from J; bases not matched to a gene: 8. CDR1 SGHNT and CDR2 YYREEE come from the germline V gene (reference sequence). The CDR3 reads CASSIRLAGDGETQYF. The CDR3 coding sequence is TGTGCCAGCAGCATACGACTAGCGGGAGACGGAGAGACCCAGTACTTC.

This rearrangement joins TRBV20-1 to TRBJ2-5; D is ambiguous. Germline-derived CDR1 and CDR2 are DFQATT and SNEGSKA (reference sequence). V lost 4 bases, J lost 12 bases, and 12 bases lay in between. This CDR3 region has 10 residues. The CDR3 loop reads CSATPIMKYF. The CDR3, as DNA: TGCAGTGCTACCCCGATTATGAAGTACTTC.

This sequence joins TRBV7-2 and TRBJ2-5; D is unresolved. The germline gives CDR1 SGHTA, CDR2 FQGNSA. The CDR3 contains 14 residues. Trimming shortened V by 5 bases and J by 5 bases, and 15 bases separated the two germline ends. The CDR3, as DNA: TGTGCCAGCAGCCTCGAAAGGTTCAAGGAGACCCAGTACTTC. Amino acid sequence: CASSLERFKETQYF.

The V call is TRBV30, the J call TRBJ1-2; TRBD1 is a possible D gene (6 bases). Looked up from germline, CDR1 is GTSNPN and CDR2 is SVGIG (reference sequence). V lost 0 bases, J lost 7 bases, and 18 bases lay in between. There are 15 residues in the CDR3. The CDR3 region is CAWSVKGVFGSGYTF. For the CDR3, the DNA is TGTGCCTGGAGTGTCAAGGGGGTGTTCGGCTCTGGCTACACCTTC.

The chain links TRBV27 to TRBJ2-1; 9 bases align to TRBD1. The germline CDR1 and CDR2 sequences are MNHEY and SMNVEV (reference sequence). V lost 5 bases, J lost 0 bases, and 8 bases stayed unmatched. The CDR3 has 17 amino acids. This CDR3 is CASSTLQGAYSYNEQFF. The CDR3 DNA reads TGTGCCAGCAGTACCCTACAGGGGGCCTACTCCTACAATGAGCAGTTCTTC.

The DNA for the CDR3 is TGTGCCAGCAGCCAACGGACCACCTACGAGCAGTACTTC. As protein: CASSQRTTYEQYF. The J gene is TRBJ2-7, the V gene TRBV5-4; no firm D call. Trimming took 4 bases from V and 2 from J, leaving 10 bases between them. The CDR3 has 13 residues. Germline CDR1 and CDR2: SGHNT and YYREEE (reference sequence).

V is TRBV30 and J is TRBJ2-7; the D is unclear. Germline V gene lookup returns CDR1 GTSNPN and CDR2 SVGIG (reference sequence). The length of the CDR3 is 11 residues. Between the trimmed V and J ends, which lost 3 bases and 4 bases, there was a span of 7 bases. The CDR3 spells CAWSRRYEQYF. The CDR3 DNA reads TGTGCCTGGAGCCGACGATACGAGCAGTACTTC. The full variable domain, its missing parts supplied by reference TRBV30 and TRBJ2-7, is SQTIHQWPATLVQPVGSPLSLECTVEGTSNPNLYWYRQAAGRGLQLLFYSVGIGQISSEVPQNLSASRPQDRQFILSSKKLLLSDSGFYLCAWSRRYEQYFGPGTRLTVT.

This clone has a count of ten or more. The chain uses TRBV28 and TRBJ2-7; the D is unclear. CDR3 size: 14 residues. Trimming shortened V by 8 bases and J by 1 base, and 15 bases separated the two germline ends. CDR1 and CDR2 (germline): MDHEN, SYDVKM. The CDR3 sequence is CASRVPSGSYEQYF. As DNA, the CDR3 is TGTGCCAGCCGGGTTCCGTCCGGGTCCTACGAGCAGTACTTC.

Concerning this clone itself: Different DNA sequences within this sample yield the same CDR3. In DNA form, the CDR3 reads TGCGCCAGCAGCCTCGGAACGGGCAACTATGGCTACACCTTC. Its translation: CASSLGTGNYGYTF. The V and J genes are TRBV5-1 and TRBJ1-2, with D hard to call. This CDR3 has 14 residues. Germline lookup yields CDR1 SGHRS and CDR2 YFSETQ. Trimming cost V 4 bases and J 2 bases, with 12 bases left between them.